Following are 3 T cell receptor beta chains from one sample sequenced in a study of cytomegalovirus exposure and HLA in healthy donors. The data were produced by immunoSEQ multiplex PCR, yet TCRdb's version contains in-frame clones alone and is incomplete. The repertoire has 71,000 or so clones, approximately 94% of them found once; the top ten carry approximately 3.6%. Sequences were obtained from PBMCs. The receptors were gathered from a woman aged 18-29 years in good health and CMV-seropositive.

This clone is a singleton in its sample. The chain uses TRBV5-1 and TRBJ2-3; D is perhaps TRBD2 (5 bases). This CDR3 comprises 15 residues. Trimming took 0 bases from V and 5 from J, leaving 13 bases between them. Per the germline V gene, CDR1 is SGHRS and CDR2 is YFSETQ. The CDR3 DNA follows: TGCGCCAGCAGCTTGGTAGGCGCCGGGATAGATACGCAGTATTTT. Residues: CASSLVGAGIDTQYF. Complete variable domain (other parts from reference TRBV5-1 and TRBJ2-3): KAGVTQTPRYLIKTRGQQVTLSCSPISGHRSVSWYQQTPGQGLQFLFEYFSETQRNKGNFPGRFSGRQFSNSRSEMNVSTLELGDSALYLCASSLVGAGIDTQYFGPGTRLTVL.

The rearrangement links TRBV10-1 to TRBJ2-1; 7 positions match TRBD2. J was trimmed by 9 bases and V by 2 bases; bases with no gene match: 31. The CDR3 loop spans 22 amino acids. Germline lookup yields CDR1 WNHNN and CDR2 SYGVQD (reference sequence). In nucleotides, the CDR3 is TGCGCCAGCAGTGAGAGCCCCACCTATTACAAGAGCGGGGACCAACCATTCGTTGAGCAGTTCTTC. Residues: CASSESPTYYKSGDQPFVEQFF.

The chain uses TRBV7-2 and TRBJ2-5; 8 positions agree with TRBD2. The CDR3 runs 14 residues. V trimming: 5 bases; J trimming: 2 bases; junction bases outside the gene matches: 4. Per germline, CDR1 SGHTA and CDR2 FQGNSA. CDR3 DNA sequence: TGTGCCAGCAGCGTAAGACTAGCGCAAGAGACCCAGTACTTC. Residues: CASSVRLAQETQYF.